This T cell receptor beta chain was captured in a study of T cell changes during pregnancy in multiple sclerosis. Germline trimming cut 5 bases from V and 5 bases from J; bases unmatched to any gene: 8. CDR3 size: 14 residues. Germline lookup yields CDR1 SGHRS and CDR2 YFSETQ. Assay: immunoSEQ multiplex PCR; the TCRdb copy retains only in-frame clones and omits some. This table has approximately 61,000 clones, around nine tenths appearing once. Sequencing was performed on peripheral blood, taken in the first trimester of pregnancy. The V call is TRBV5-1, the J call TRBJ2-7, with 9 bases that match TRBD1. This sequence was found in a female donor in good health, enrolled as a control in a pregnancy study. CDR3 nucleotide sequence: TGCGCCAGCAGTCCCGGGACAGGGCCCGACGAGCAGTACTTC. Residues: CASSPGTGPDEQYF. The variable domain in full, with the rest retrieved from reference TRBV5-1 and TRBJ2-7, is KAGVTQTPRYLIKTRGQQVTLSCSPISGHRSVSWYQQTPGQGLQFLFEYFSETQRNKGNFPGRFSGRQFSNSRSEMNVSTLELGDSALYLCASSPGTGPDEQYFGPGTRLTVT.